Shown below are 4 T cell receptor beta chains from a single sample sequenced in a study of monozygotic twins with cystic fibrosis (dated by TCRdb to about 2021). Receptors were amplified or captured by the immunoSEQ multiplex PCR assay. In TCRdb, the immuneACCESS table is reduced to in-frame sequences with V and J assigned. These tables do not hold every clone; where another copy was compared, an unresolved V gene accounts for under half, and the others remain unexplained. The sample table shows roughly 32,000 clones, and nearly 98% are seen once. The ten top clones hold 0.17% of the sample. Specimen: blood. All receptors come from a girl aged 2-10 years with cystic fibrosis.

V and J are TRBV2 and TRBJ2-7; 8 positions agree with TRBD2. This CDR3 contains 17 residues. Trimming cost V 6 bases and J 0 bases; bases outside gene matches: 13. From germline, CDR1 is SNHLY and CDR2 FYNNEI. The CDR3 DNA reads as TGTGCCAGCAGGGGGGGCGGGAGGAGGAGGAGCTCCTACGAGCAGTACTTC. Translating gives CASRGGGRRRSSYEQYF. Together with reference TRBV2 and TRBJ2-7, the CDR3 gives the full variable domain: EPEVTQTPSHQVTQMGQEVILRCVPISNHLYFYWYRQILGQKVEFLVSFYNNEISEKSEIFDDQFSVERPDGSNFTLKIRSTKLEDSAMYFCASRGGGRRRSSYEQYFGPGTRLTVT.

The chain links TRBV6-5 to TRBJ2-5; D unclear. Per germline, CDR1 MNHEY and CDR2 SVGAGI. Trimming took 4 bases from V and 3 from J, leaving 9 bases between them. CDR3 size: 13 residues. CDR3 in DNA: TGTGCCAGCAGTTTTGGTGGAGAAGAGACCCAGTACTTC. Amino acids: CASSFGGEETQYF.

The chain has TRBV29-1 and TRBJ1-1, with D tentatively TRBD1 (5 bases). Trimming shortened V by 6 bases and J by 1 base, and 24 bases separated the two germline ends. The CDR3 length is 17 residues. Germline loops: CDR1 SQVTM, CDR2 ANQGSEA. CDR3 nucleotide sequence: TGCAGCGTAAGTACAGGAAAGTTCCCAGGGACGAACACTGAAGCTTTCTTT. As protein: CSVSTGKFPGTNTEAFF.

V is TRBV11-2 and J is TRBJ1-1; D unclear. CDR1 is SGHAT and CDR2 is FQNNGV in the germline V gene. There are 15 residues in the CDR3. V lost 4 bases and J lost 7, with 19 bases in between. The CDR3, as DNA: TGTGCCAGCAGCTCGTCTCTTGGATATCAAGATGAAGCTTTCTTT. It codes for CASSSSLGYQDEAFF.